This entry lists 10 T cell receptor beta chains sequenced from one sample in a study of Graves' ophthalmopathy and Graves' hyperthyroidism. RNA transcripts yielded amplified TCR beta CDR3 regions. HTBI-primed first-round RT-PCR preceded second-round multiplex PCR. TCRdb passed the multiplex PCR reads through MiXCR, listing each CDR3 protein once. Among roughly 380,000 distinct CDR3 sequences, roughly 15% were seen once, and the ten largest hold around 7%. Sequencing input: peripheral blood. These receptor sequences come from a woman between 18 and 29 years old with stable Graves' hyperthyroidism.

This clonotype was recorded many times. The J gene is TRBJ1-2, the V gene TRBV12-3 or TRBV12-4, with D uncertain. The CDR3 runs 11 residues. V gave up 3 bases and J gave up 4 bases, with 3 bases separating them. The CDR3 DNA reads as TGTGCCAGCAGTTTCGGCTATGGCTACACCTTC. Translating it yields CASSFGYGYTF.

This clonotype was seen at least ten times. This chain joins TRBV27 and TRBJ1-1, with a tentative D call TRBD1 (5 bases). The CDR3 sequence is 15 residues long. Germline values: CDR1 MNHEY, CDR2 SMNVEV (reference sequence). V lost 6 bases, J lost 6 bases, and 20 bases lay in between. CDR3 region: CASSFMGGSHPEAFF. For the CDR3, the DNA is TGTGCCAGCAGCTTCATGGGGGGTTCCCACCCTGAAGCTTTCTTT.

The chain carries TRBV18 and TRBJ1-4, with D uncertain. The CDR3 is 11 amino acids. The V end was cut by 4 bases, the J end by 7 bases, with 4 bases between. Germline CDR1 and CDR2: KGHSH and LQKENI. DNA for the CDR3: TGTGCCAGCTCACGGAGTGAAAAACTGTTTTTT. Protein: CASSRSEKLFF.

This sequence joins TRBV11-2 and TRBJ2-7; 11 nucleotides align to TRBD2. The CDR3 totals 16 residues. With V trimmed by 0 bases and J by 3 bases, 4 bases remained unmatched. Germline V CDR1 and CDR2: SGHAT, FQNNGV. In DNA form, the CDR3 reads TGTGCCAGCAGCTTAGATAGCGGGGGGGCCTTCTACGAGCAGTACTTC. Its protein product is CASSLDSGGAFYEQYF.

This clonotype was recorded at least ten times. This CDR3 reads CAINGGFDTEAFF. The CDR3 region has the DNA TGTGCCATCAACGGTGGCTTCGACACTGAAGCTTTCTTT. The chain is built from TRBV10-3 and TRBJ1-1; D remains unclear. With 7 bases removed from V and 3 bases from J, the gap between germline ends came to 12 bases. The CDR3 runs to 13 residues. CDR1 and CDR2 (germline): ENHRY, SYGVKD.

This clonotype was observed at least ten times. This chain uses TRBV12-3 or TRBV12-4 with TRBJ2-7; D assignment may be TRBD1 or TRBD2 (5 bases each). There are 14 residues in the CDR3. V was clipped by 8 bases and J by 1 base, with 15 bases between them. CDR3 residues: CASGRDATSYEQYF. The CDR3 DNA is TGTGCCAGCGGTCGGGACGCCACTTCCTACGAGCAGTACTTC.

This clonotype was observed at least ten times. This chain uses TRBV20-1 with TRBJ1-2; 10 bases are shared with TRBD1. The length of the CDR3 is 14 residues. With V trimmed by 0 bases and J by 4 bases, 2 bases remained unmatched. Germline CDR1 reads DFQATT; CDR2 reads SNEGSKA (reference sequence). The CDR3 region has the DNA TGCAGTGCTAGAGATCGGGACAGGGGCTATGGCTACACCTTC. Translation gives CSARDRDRGYGYTF.

The rearrangement uses TRBV6-1 and TRBJ1-1; D is uncertain. The ends were cut back, 8 bases at V and 3 bases at J, with 10 bases in the middle. Germline lookup yields CDR1 MNHNS and CDR2 SASEGT. This CDR3 comprises 12 residues. The CDR3 loop reads CASLDGYTEAFF. The CDR3 coding sequence is TGTGCCAGCCTAGACGGCTACACTGAAGCTTTCTTT.

The sample holds many counts of this clonotype. The chain links TRBV20-1 to TRBJ1-1; D remains unclear. The V end was cut by 0 bases, the J end by 1 base, with 6 bases between. The CDR3 consists of 13 residues. Germline V gene lookup returns CDR1 DFQATT and CDR2 SNEGSKA (reference sequence). The CDR3 is CSARDPGNTEAFF. DNA of the CDR3: TGCAGTGCTAGAGATCCAGGGAACACTGAAGCTTTCTTT.

This clonotype appeared many times. The chain joins TRBV12-3 or TRBV12-4 to TRBJ1-3, with D maybe TRBD1 (6 bases). The CDR3 runs to 15 residues. V was clipped by 1 base and J by 0 bases, with 7 bases between them. CDR3 sequence reads: CASSLGGLSGNTIYF. DNA of the CDR3: TGTGCCAGCAGTTTAGGGGGGCTCTCTGGAAACACCATATATTTT.